The next 5 T cell receptor beta chains were all read from a single sample in a study of T cell responses to AZD1222 COVID-19 vaccine. Some clones are missing from TCRdb's copy, which holds only in-frame ones; the method was immunoSEQ multiplex PCR. The table shows some 170,000 clones, with over 85% occurring only once. The sample was peripheral blood, taken on day 0 of AZD1222 vaccination. These receptors were taken from an adult in good health.

The chain is built from TRBV12-5 and TRBJ2-7; tentative D call: TRBD2 (6 bases). The length of the CDR3 is 16 residues. Germline V gene data show CDR1 as LGHNT and CDR2 as FRNRAP. Trimming took off 0 bases at V and 0 bases at J, with 12 bases between the two ends. The CDR3 DNA sequence: TGTGCTAGTGGTTTGGTGGCGGGACCCCACTCCTACGAGCAGTACTTC. Its translation is CASGLVAGPHSYEQYF.

The chain is built from TRBV10-2 and TRBJ1-1; no clear D gene. V lost 3 bases and J lost 1, with 12 bases in between. CDR3 length equals 15 residues. Germline CDR1 and CDR2: WSHSY and SAAADI. The CDR3 spells CASSDYGGENTEAFF. CDR3 DNA: TGCGCCAGCAGTGATTATGGCGGTGAGAACACTGAAGCTTTCTTT.

CDR3 loop: CASSSGTVEPQHF. The CDR3 nucleotides are TGTGCCAGCAGTTCCGGGACAGTAGAGCCCCAGCATTTT. The chain combines TRBV2 with TRBJ1-5; 7 bases are shared with TRBD1. CDR1 SNHLY and CDR2 FYNNEI come from the germline V gene. The CDR3 has 13 amino acids. With V trimmed by 5 bases and J by 8 bases, 6 bases remained unmatched.

V is TRBV27 and J is TRBJ1-2; perhaps TRBD1 as D (5 bases). The CDR3 extends over 12 amino acids. The germline CDR1 and CDR2 sequences are MNHEY and SMNVEV (reference sequence). Trimming removed 8 bases from V and 2 bases from J, with 9 bases in between. CDR3: CASGTANYGYTF. For the CDR3, the DNA is TGTGCCAGCGGGACGGCGAACTATGGCTACACCTTC.

This CDR3 is CASRQSQIRNSPLHF. CDR3 bases: TGTGCCAGCAGACAATCACAGATTAGAAATTCACCCCTCCACTTT. The chain recombines TRBV25-1 with TRBJ1-6; D call uncertain. Germline loops: CDR1 MGHDK, CDR2 SYGVNS. This CDR3 has 15 residues. Between the trimmed V and J ends, which lost 6 bases and 7 bases, there was a span of 16 bases.